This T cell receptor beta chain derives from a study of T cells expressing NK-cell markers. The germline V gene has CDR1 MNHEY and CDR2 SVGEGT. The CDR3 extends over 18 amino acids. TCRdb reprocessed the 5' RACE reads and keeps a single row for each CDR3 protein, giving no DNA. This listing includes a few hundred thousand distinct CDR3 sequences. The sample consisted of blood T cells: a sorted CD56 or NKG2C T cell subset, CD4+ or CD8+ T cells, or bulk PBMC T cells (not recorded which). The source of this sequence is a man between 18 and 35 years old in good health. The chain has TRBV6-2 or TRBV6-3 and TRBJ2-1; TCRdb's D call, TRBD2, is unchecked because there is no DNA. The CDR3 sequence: CASSSQGLAGGSYNEQFF.